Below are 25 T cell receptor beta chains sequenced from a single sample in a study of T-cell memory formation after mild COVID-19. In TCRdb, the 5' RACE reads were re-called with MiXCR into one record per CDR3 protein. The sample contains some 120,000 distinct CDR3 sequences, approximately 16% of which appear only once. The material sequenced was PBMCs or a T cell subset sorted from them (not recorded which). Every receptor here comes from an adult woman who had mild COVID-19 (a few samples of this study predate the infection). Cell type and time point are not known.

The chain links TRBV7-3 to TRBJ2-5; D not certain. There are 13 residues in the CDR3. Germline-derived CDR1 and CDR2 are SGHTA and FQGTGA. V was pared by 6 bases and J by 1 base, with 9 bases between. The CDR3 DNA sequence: TGTGCCAGCAGTAGATCTATCCAAGAGACCCAGTACTTC. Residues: CASSRSIQETQYF.

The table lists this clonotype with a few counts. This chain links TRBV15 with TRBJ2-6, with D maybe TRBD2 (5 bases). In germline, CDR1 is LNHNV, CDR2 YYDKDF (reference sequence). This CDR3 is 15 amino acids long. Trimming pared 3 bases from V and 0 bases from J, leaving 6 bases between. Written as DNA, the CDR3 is TGTGCCACCAGCAGCGGGAACTCTGGGGCCAACGTCCTGACTTTC. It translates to CATSSGNSGANVLTF.

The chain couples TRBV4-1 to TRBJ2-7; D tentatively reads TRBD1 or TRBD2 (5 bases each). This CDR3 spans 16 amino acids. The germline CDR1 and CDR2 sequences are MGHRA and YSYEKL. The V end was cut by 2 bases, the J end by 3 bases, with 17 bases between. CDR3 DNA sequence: TGCGCCAGCAGCCAAACCCTGGGACCTAAAGTCTACGAGCAGTACTTC. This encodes CASSQTLGPKVYEQYF.

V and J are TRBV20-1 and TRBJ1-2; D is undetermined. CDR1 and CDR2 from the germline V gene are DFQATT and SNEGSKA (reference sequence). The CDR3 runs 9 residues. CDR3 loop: CGDNYGYTF. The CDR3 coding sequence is TGCGGCGACAACTATGGCTACACCTTC.

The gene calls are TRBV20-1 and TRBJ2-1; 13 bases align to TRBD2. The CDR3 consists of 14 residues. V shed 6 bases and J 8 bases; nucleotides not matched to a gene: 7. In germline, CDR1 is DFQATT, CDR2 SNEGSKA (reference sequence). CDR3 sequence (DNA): TGCAGTGCAACCGGACTAGCGGGAGCAGATGAGCAGTTCTTC. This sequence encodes CSATGLAGADEQFF.

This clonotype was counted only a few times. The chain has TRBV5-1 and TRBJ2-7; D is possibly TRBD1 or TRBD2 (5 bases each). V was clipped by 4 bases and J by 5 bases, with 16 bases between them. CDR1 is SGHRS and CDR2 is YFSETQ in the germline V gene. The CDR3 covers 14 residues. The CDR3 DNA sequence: TGCGCCAGCAGCGGGACCGGGAAGATAAACGAGCAGTACTTC. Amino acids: CASSGTGKINEQYF.

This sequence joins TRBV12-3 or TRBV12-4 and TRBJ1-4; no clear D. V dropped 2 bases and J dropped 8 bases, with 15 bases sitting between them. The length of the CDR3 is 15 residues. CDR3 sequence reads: CASSLSAGGGEKLFF. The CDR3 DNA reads TGTGCCAGCAGTTTATCCGCAGGAGGAGGCGAAAAACTGTTTTTT.

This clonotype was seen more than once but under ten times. The CDR3: CATSAIWGTGTEAFF. The DNA of the CDR3 is TGTGCCACATCTGCGATTTGGGGGACAGGTACTGAAGCTTTCTTT. The chain couples TRBV19 to TRBJ1-1; the match to TRBD1 covers 8 bases. Germline CDR1 and CDR2: LNHDA and SQIVND (reference sequence). V lost 10 bases and J lost 5; bases outside the gene matches: 15. This CDR3 has 15 amino acids.

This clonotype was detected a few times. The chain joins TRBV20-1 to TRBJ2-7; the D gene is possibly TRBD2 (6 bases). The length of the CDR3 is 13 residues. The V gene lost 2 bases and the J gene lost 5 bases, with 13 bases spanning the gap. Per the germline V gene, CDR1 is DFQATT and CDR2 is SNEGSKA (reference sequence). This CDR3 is CSARRRAVDEQYF. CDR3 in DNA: TGCAGTGCTAGACGGAGGGCCGTCGACGAGCAGTACTTC.

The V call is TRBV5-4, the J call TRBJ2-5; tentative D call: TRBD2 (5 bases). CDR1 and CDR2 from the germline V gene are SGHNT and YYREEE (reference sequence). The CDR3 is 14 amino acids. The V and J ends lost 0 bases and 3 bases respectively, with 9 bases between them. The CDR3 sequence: CASSLGGMEETQYF. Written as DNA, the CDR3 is TGTGCCAGCAGCTTGGGAGGGATGGAAGAGACCCAGTACTTC.

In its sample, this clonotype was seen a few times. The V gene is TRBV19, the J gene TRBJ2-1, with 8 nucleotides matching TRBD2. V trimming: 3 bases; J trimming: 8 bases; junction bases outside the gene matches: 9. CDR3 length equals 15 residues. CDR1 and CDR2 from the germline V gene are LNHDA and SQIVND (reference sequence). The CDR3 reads CASSILQYGGDEQFF. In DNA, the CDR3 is TGTGCCAGTAGTATTCTTCAGTACGGGGGGGATGAGCAGTTCTTC.

The CDR3 protein is CSARDRRGRQPQHF. CDR3 coding DNA: TGCAGTGCTAGAGATAGGAGGGGCCGGCAGCCCCAGCATTTT. The chain carries TRBV20-1 and TRBJ1-5, with D tentatively TRBD1 (5 bases). Germline V gives CDR1 DFQATT, CDR2 SNEGSKA (reference sequence). The CDR3 has 14 residues. Between the trimmed V and J ends, which lost 0 bases and 7 bases, there was a span of 13 bases.

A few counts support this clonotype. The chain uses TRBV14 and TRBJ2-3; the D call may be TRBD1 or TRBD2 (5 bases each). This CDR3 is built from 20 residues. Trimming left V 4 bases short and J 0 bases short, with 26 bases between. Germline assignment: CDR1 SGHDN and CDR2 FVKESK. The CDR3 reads CASSPQGMGYERASTDTQYF. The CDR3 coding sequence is TGTGCCAGCAGCCCCCAGGGTATGGGCTATGAGAGGGCTAGCACAGATACGCAGTATTTT. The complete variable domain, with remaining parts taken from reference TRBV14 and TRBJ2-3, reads EAGVTQFPSHSVIEKGQTVTLRCDPISGHDNLYWYRRVMGKEIKFLLHFVKESKQDESGMPNNRFLAERTGGTYSTLKVQPAELEDSGVYFCASSPQGMGYERASTDTQYFGPGTRLTVL.

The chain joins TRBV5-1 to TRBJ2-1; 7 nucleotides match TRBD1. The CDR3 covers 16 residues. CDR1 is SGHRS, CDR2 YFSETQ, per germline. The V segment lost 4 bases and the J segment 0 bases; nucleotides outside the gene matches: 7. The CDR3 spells CASSPLTGSSYNEQFF. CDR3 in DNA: TGCGCCAGCAGCCCGCTGACAGGGAGCTCCTACAATGAGCAGTTCTTC.

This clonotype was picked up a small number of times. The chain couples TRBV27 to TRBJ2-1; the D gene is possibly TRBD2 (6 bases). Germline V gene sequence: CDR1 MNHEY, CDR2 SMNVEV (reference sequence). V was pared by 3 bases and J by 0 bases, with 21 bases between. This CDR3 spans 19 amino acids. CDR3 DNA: TGTGCCAGCAGTTTCTCGACTAGTCCAAGGCTAAGCTCCTACAATGAGCAGTTCTTC. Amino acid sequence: CASSFSTSPRLSSYNEQFF.

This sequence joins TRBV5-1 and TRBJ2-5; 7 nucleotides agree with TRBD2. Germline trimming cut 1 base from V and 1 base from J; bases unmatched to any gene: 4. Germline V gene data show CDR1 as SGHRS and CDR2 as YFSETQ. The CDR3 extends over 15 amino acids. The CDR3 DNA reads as TGCGCCAGCAGCTTGACTAGCGTCTTCCAAGAGACCCAGTACTTC. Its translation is CASSLTSVFQETQYF.

The CDR3 is CASRPPGQTNYGYTF. In DNA, the CDR3 is TGCGCCAGCAGGCCACCGGGACAGACTAACTATGGCTACACCTTC. The rearrangement uses TRBV4-1 and TRBJ1-2, with 7 bases aligning to TRBD1. CDR3 size: 15 residues. CDR1 and CDR2 (germline): MGHRA, YSYEKL. V lost 6 bases and J lost 0; bases outside the gene matches: 7.

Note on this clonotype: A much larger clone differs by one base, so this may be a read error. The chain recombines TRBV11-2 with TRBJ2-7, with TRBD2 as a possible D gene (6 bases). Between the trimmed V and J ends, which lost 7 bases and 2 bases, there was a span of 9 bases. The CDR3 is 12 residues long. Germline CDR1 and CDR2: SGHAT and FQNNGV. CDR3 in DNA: TGTGCCAGCACCCGGGGGACCTACGAGCAGTACTTC. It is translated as CASTRGTYEQYF.

The CDR3 loop is CASSLRSLAGGVSYEQYF. CDR3 sequence (DNA): TGTGCCAGCAGCCTAAGGAGTCTAGCGGGAGGGGTTTCCTACGAGCAGTACTTC. V is TRBV7-2 and J is TRBJ2-7; 12 bases are shared with TRBD2. This CDR3 comprises 18 residues. J was trimmed by 1 base and V by 5 bases; bases with no gene match: 12. Germline values: CDR1 SGHTA, CDR2 FQGNSA.

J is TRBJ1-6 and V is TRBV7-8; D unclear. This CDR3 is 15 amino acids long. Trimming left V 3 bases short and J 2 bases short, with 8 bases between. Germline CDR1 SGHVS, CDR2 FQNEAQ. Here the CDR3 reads CASSFEVAYNSPLHF. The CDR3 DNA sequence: TGTGCCAGCAGCTTTGAGGTAGCCTATAATTCACCCCTCCACTTT.

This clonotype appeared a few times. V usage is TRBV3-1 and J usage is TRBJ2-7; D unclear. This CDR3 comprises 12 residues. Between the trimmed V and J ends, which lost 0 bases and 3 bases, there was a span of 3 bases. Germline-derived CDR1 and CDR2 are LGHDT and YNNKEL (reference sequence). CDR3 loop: CASSQEHYEQYF. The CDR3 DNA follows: TGTGCCAGCAGCCAAGAACACTACGAGCAGTACTTC.

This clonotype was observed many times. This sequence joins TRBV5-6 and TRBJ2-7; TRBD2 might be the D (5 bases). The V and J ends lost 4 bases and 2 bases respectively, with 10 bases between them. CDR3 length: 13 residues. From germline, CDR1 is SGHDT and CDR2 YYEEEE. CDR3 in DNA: TGTGCCAGCAGCCTGAGCGGAACCTACGAGCAGTACTTC. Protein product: CASSLSGTYEQYF.

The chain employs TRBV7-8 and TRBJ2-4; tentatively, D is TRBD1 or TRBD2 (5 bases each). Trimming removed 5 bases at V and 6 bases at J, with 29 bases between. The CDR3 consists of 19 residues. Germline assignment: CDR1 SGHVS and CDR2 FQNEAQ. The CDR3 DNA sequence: TGTGCCAGCAGCGTAGTCGGTTTATCCAGGGTCGGCGCGGGAAACATTCAGTACTTC. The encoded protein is CASSVVGLSRVGAGNIQYF. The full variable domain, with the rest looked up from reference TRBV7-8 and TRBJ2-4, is GAGVSQSPRYKVAKRGQDVALRCDPISGHVSLFWYQQALGQGPEFLTYFQNEAQLDKSGLPSDRFFAERPEGSVSTLKIQRTQQEDSAVYLCASSVVGLSRVGAGNIQYFGAGTRLSVL.

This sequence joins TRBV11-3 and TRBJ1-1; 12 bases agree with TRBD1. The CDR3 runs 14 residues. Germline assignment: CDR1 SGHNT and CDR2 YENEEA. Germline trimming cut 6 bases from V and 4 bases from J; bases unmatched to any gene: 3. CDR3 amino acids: CASRGGQGATEAFF. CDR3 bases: TGTGCCAGCAGGGGGGGACAGGGGGCCACTGAAGCTTTCTTT. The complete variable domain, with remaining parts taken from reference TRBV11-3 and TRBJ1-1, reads EAGVVQSPRYKIIEKKQPVAFWCNPISGHNTLYWYLQNLGQGPELLIRYENEEAVDDSQLPKDRFSAERLKGVDSTLKIQPAELGDSAVYLCASRGGQGATEAFFGQGTRLTVV.

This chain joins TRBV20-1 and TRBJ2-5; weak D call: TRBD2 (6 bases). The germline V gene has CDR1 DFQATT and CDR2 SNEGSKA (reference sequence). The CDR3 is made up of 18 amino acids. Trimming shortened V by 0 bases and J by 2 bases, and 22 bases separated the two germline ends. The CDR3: CSARDFDRLVGGQETQYF. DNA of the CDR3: TGCAGTGCTAGAGATTTCGACCGACTAGTAGGCGGACAAGAGACCCAGTACTTC.